These 28 T cell receptor beta chains originate from one sample sequenced in a study of graft-versus-host responses after intestinal transplantation (dated by TCRdb to the early 2020s). Antigen specificity for these receptors is unknown. The library was produced with the immunoSEQ multiplex PCR assay. TCRdb obtained this table from immuneACCESS and retained in-frame rearrangements with V and J assigned. These tables miss some clones; where compared with another copy, unresolved V genes account for less than half of the shortfall, and the remainder is unexplained. This sample lists about 82,000 clones; around 90% were detected once. The ten largest clonotypes hold 0.35% of the sample. The time point label corresponds to: cells obtained before transplantation from donor or recipient. The starting material was unstimulated CD4+ T cells sorted from spleen or lymph node cells, obtained before transplant. The receptors originated from a human donor who was the organ donor for an intestinal transplant.

The chain couples TRBV11-3 to TRBJ1-1; D possibly corresponds to TRBD1 (6 bases). The germline V gene has CDR1 SGHNT and CDR2 YENEEA. CDR3 size: 12 residues. V gave up 5 bases and J gave up 6 bases, with 10 bases separating them. The CDR3, as DNA: TGTGCCAGCAGCGAGGGGGGGCCTGAAGCTTTCTTT. It codes for CASSEGGPEAFF.

The V gene is TRBV18, the J gene TRBJ2-7; 7 bases agree with TRBD1. The CDR3 sequence is 14 residues long. The ends lost 1 base at V and 4 bases at J; junction bases unmatched: 4. Germline V gives CDR1 KGHSH, CDR2 LQKENI. CDR3 nucleotide sequence: TGTGCCAGCTCACCACATGAGACAGGGTACGAGCAGTACTTC. It is translated as CASSPHETGYEQYF.

This clone was detected only once. In DNA form, the CDR3 reads TGTGCCAGTAGTGGCCGCCGACTTTTGGCGGGTCGAGGGACCGGGGAGCTGTTTTTT. Translated, it gives CASSGRRLLAGRGTGELFF. The chain uses TRBV19 and TRBJ2-2; perhaps TRBD2 as D (5 bases). Germline CDR1 reads LNHDA; CDR2 reads SQIVND (reference sequence). The CDR3 is made up of 19 amino acids. Trimming shortened V by 5 bases and J by 5 bases, and 27 bases separated the two germline ends.

In DNA, the CDR3 is TGTGCCATCAGTGAGTACGACGTCAGCGATTCCTACAATGAGCAGTTCTTC. Translation: CAISEYDVSDSYNEQFF. The chain employs TRBV10-3 and TRBJ2-1; no clear D. CDR1 is ENHRY, CDR2 SYGVKD, per germline. This CDR3 region has 17 residues. V lost 1 base, J lost 1 base, and 14 bases lay in between.

The rearrangement uses TRBV9 and TRBJ2-1, with 8 positions matching TRBD2. After removal of 5 bases from V and 4 bases from J, the junction contained 5 bases not matched to a gene. CDR1 is SGDLS, CDR2 YYNGEE, per germline. This CDR3 region has 14 residues. The CDR3 is CASRPGLGYNEQFF. The CDR3 DNA sequence: TGTGCCAGCAGGCCGGGACTAGGGTACAATGAGCAGTTCTTC.

The chain links TRBV19 to TRBJ2-1; D is possibly TRBD2 (5 bases). The CDR3 extends over 13 amino acids. V lost 7 bases and J lost 3, with 10 bases in between. CDR1 is LNHDA and CDR2 is SQIVND in the germline V gene (reference sequence). CDR3 loop: CASTPSHYNEQFF. For the CDR3, the DNA is TGTGCCAGTACTCCTAGCCACTACAATGAGCAGTTCTTC.

Worth noting for this clone: The sample holds other DNA sequences that translate to the same CDR3. The rearrangement links TRBV7-9 to TRBJ1-5; D unresolved. Trimming pared 5 bases from V and 0 bases from J, leaving 17 bases between. This CDR3 is 17 amino acids long. Germline CDR1 reads SEHNR; CDR2 reads FQNEAQ (reference sequence). CDR3 DNA sequence: TGTGCCAGCAGCCAGACGGGCAGTGACTATAGCAATCAGCCCCAGCATTTT. This translates into CASSQTGSDYSNQPQHF.

This clone was detected only once. The chain carries TRBV7-3 and TRBJ1-2, with TRBD1 matching 9 bases. J was trimmed by 4 bases and V by 2 bases; bases with no gene match: 2. CDR3 size: 14 residues. Germline V gives CDR1 SGHTA, CDR2 FQGTGA. CDR3 sequence: CASSLETGGYGYTF. The CDR3 region has the DNA TGTGCCAGCAGCTTAGAGACAGGGGGCTATGGCTACACCTTC.

This chain links TRBV15 with TRBJ1-5; no firm D call. Trimming shortened V by 1 base and J by 7 bases, and 11 bases separated the two germline ends. From germline, CDR1 is LNHNV and CDR2 YYDKDF (reference sequence). The CDR3 has 14 residues. The CDR3 DNA is TGTGCCACCAGCAGAGTTCCGGGGTTCCAGCCCCAGCATTTT. Translation gives CATSRVPGFQPQHF.

This rearrangement joins TRBV7-9 to TRBJ2-4; TRBD2 is a possible D gene (6 bases). CDR3 length: 15 amino acids. Trimming cost V 3 bases and J 0 bases, with 9 bases left between them. Germline V gene sequence: CDR1 SEHNR, CDR2 FQNEAQ (reference sequence). CDR3 nucleotide sequence: TGTGCCAGCAGCTTTTTGGGGGGAGCCAAAAACATTCAGTACTTC. Residues: CASSFLGGAKNIQYF. Full variable domain (missing parts from reference TRBV7-9 and TRBJ2-4): DTGVSQNPRHKITKRGQNVTFRCDPISEHNRLYWYRQTLGQGPEFLTYFQNEAQLEKSRLLSDRFSAERPKGSFSTLEIQRTEQGDSAMYLCASSFLGGAKNIQYFGAGTRLSVL.

The genes are TRBV21-1 and TRBJ2-3; TRBD2 is taken as the D call from the table, unchecked against the DNA. TRBV21-1 is described as a pseudogene. CDR3 length: 16 amino acids. The DNA of the CDR3 is TGTGCCAGCAGCAGGGAGCGGGAGACTTACACAGATACGCAGTATTTT. Amino acids: CASSRERETYTDTQYF.

The chain links TRBV29-1 to TRBJ2-7; D uncertain. Trimming removed 0 bases from V and 2 bases from J, with 2 bases in between. The CDR3 sequence is 11 residues long. Germline loops: CDR1 SQVTM, CDR2 ANQGSEA. For the CDR3, the DNA is TGCAGCGTTGAAGACACCTACGAGCAGTACTTC. Protein product: CSVEDTYEQYF.

The rearrangement links TRBV28 to TRBJ2-1, with 7 bases lining up with TRBD1. Trimming removed 4 bases from V and 4 bases from J; junction bases left unmatched: 4. This CDR3 spans 14 amino acids. Germline loops: CDR1 MDHEN, CDR2 SYDVKM. The CDR3 here is CASSWGTVYNEQFF. As DNA, the CDR3 is TGTGCCAGCAGTTGGGGGACAGTATACAATGAGCAGTTCTTC.

This clone was found a few times. J is TRBJ1-2 and V is TRBV6-6; possible D gene TRBD1, 5 bases. Germline lookup yields CDR1 MNHNY and CDR2 SVGAGI (reference sequence). The CDR3 is made up of 14 amino acids. The germline V and J ends were trimmed by 2 bases and 5 bases, with 12 bases remaining between them. CDR3 DNA: TGTGCCAGCAGTTACACAGGACACTCATATGGCTACACCTTC. Residues: CASSYTGHSYGYTF.

The chain is built from TRBV11-3 and TRBJ1-2; D may be TRBD1 (6 bases). The V end was cut by 6 bases, the J end by 8 bases, with 13 bases between. In germline, CDR1 is SGHNT, CDR2 YENEEA. The CDR3 consists of 12 residues. The CDR3 loop is CASRQGTGGYTF. The CDR3, as DNA: TGTGCCAGCAGGCAGGGGACGGGGGGCTACACCTTC.

This clone was counted a single time. The chain recombines TRBV28 with TRBJ2-7, with 9 bases fitting TRBD1. In germline, CDR1 is MDHEN, CDR2 SYDVKM. The J segment lost 6 bases and the V segment lost 3 bases, leaving 9 bases of the junction unmatched. There are 15 residues in the CDR3. DNA of the CDR3: TGTGCCAGCAGTTTGTTCAGGACAGGGGCCCCCGAGCAGTACTTC. Encoded protein: CASSLFRTGAPEQYF.

CDR3 DNA: TGCAGCGTGGGGACTAGCACAGATACGCAGTATTTT. Protein sequence: CSVGTSTDTQYF. V gene TRBV29-1 combines with J gene TRBJ2-3, with a possible D match to TRBD2 (6 bases). Germline loops: CDR1 SQVTM, CDR2 ANQGSEA. Between the trimmed V and J ends, which lost 6 bases and 0 bases, there was a span of 7 bases. CDR3 size: 12 residues.

Only a few counts were recorded for this clone. The genes are TRBV11-3 and TRBJ2-3; 12 positions match TRBD2. V shed 5 bases and J 0 bases; nucleotides not matched to a gene: 3. This CDR3 has 16 amino acids. The V gene's germline CDR1 is SGHNT and CDR2 YENEEA. This chain's CDR3 is CASSPGLAGSTDTQYF. The CDR3 nucleotides are TGTGCCAGCAGCCCCGGACTAGCGGGGAGCACAGATACGCAGTATTTT.

The rearrangement uses TRBV9 and TRBJ2-3; D may be TRBD2 (5 bases). From germline, CDR1 is SGDLS and CDR2 YYNGEE. Trimming took 0 bases from V and 5 from J, leaving 13 bases between them. The CDR3 totals 15 residues. The CDR3, as DNA: TGTGCCAGCAGCGTAGGAAGCGGAACTATAGATACGCAGTATTTT. Encoded protein: CASSVGSGTIDTQYF.

Note on this clone: At one end the junction does not follow the germline gene, possibly because of a read error. This chain connects TRBV11-3 to TRBJ1-2; D is ambiguous. Germline V lookup: CDR1 SGHNT, CDR2 YENEEA. There are 13 residues in the CDR3. The CDR3, as DNA: TGTGCCAGCAGCTTAGACCGGGGATATGACTACACCTTC. Protein sequence: CASSLDRGYDYTF.

CDR3 sequence (DNA): TGTGCCTGGAACTCGGGGGGCCGGGGAGAGACCCAGTACTTC. Translation gives CAWNSGGRGETQYF. This rearrangement joins TRBV30 to TRBJ2-5, with D perhaps matching TRBD2 (7 bases). The CDR3 extends over 14 amino acids. V lost 4 bases, J lost 4 bases, and 16 bases lay in between. From germline, CDR1 is GTSNPN and CDR2 SVGIG (reference sequence).

The V gene is TRBV6-5, the J gene TRBJ1-1; D not certain. The CDR3 totals 15 residues. The V gene lost 0 bases and the J gene lost 5 bases, with 13 bases spanning the gap. Looked up from germline, CDR1 is MNHEY and CDR2 is SVGAGI. CDR3 amino acids: CASSYSREARTEAFF. DNA of the CDR3: TGTGCCAGCAGTTACTCACGAGAGGCGAGGACTGAAGCTTTCTTT.

The CDR3 DNA sequence: TGTGCCAGCAGCCTACAAGTCGGGGGATCAGGCGGGAAGATGGCCCTCCACTTT. Protein: CASSLQVGGSGGKMALHF. The chain joins TRBV14 to TRBJ1-6, with D possibly matching TRBD1 (5 bases). The CDR3 loop spans 18 amino acids. The V gene's germline CDR1 is SGHDN and CDR2 FVKESK. V lost 4 bases and J 14 bases, leaving 30 bases between the germline ends.

This rearrangement joins TRBV2 to TRBJ2-2; tentative D call: TRBD1 (6 bases). CDR1 SNHLY and CDR2 FYNNEI come from the germline V gene. The V and J ends lost 6 bases and 1 base respectively, with 9 bases between them. This CDR3 has 14 residues. For the CDR3, the DNA is TGTGCCAGCAGGTGGGGGCGGAACACCGGGGAGCTGTTTTTT. Translating it yields CASRWGRNTGELFF. Complete variable domain (other parts from reference TRBV2 and TRBJ2-2): EPEVTQTPSHQVTQMGQEVILRCVPISNHLYFYWYRQILGQKVEFLVSFYNNEISEKSEIFDDQFSVERPDGSNFTLKIRSTKLEDSAMYFCASRWGRNTGELFFGEGSRLTVL.

This clone has just one count. The chain recombines TRBV30 with TRBJ2-7; weak D call: TRBD2 (5 bases). Germline V gene data show CDR1 as GTSNPN and CDR2 as SVGIG (reference sequence). The CDR3 spans 14 residues. V was clipped by 0 bases and J by 3 bases, with 12 bases between them. CDR3 residues: CAWSVRRVGYEQYF. CDR3 bases: TGTGCCTGGAGTGTCCGGCGGGTCGGCTACGAGCAGTACTTC.

The genes are TRBV5-4 and TRBJ2-3; TRBD2 aligns across 15 bases. The CDR3 extends over 18 amino acids. The J segment lost 6 bases and the V segment lost 1 base, leaving 9 bases of the junction unmatched. In germline, CDR1 is SGHNT, CDR2 YYREEE (reference sequence). CDR3 in DNA: TGTGCCAGCAGCTTGTACAGGGCTGGGACTAGCGGGGGGGATACGCAGTATTTT. The encoded protein is CASSLYRAGTSGGDTQYF.

The chain uses TRBV19 and TRBJ2-6; tentatively, D is TRBD2 (7 bases). V lost 6 bases to trimming and J lost 2 bases, with 11 bases between them. Germline CDR1 reads LNHDA; CDR2 reads SQIVND (reference sequence). The CDR3 totals 15 residues. This CDR3 is CASSWGGPGANVLTF. The CDR3, as DNA: TGTGCCAGTAGCTGGGGGGGCCCTGGGGCCAACGTCCTGACTTTC.

The CDR3 region has the DNA TGCGCCAGCAGGGAACAGGGGTACCTTTATCCCGGGGAGCTGTTTTTT. Translated, it gives CASREQGYLYPGELFF. The chain is built from TRBV5-1 and TRBJ2-2; 7 nucleotides match TRBD1. CDR1 is SGHRS, CDR2 YFSETQ, per germline. The CDR3 is 16 residues long. The V and J ends lost 5 bases and 6 bases, in that order; junction bases with no gene match: 13.